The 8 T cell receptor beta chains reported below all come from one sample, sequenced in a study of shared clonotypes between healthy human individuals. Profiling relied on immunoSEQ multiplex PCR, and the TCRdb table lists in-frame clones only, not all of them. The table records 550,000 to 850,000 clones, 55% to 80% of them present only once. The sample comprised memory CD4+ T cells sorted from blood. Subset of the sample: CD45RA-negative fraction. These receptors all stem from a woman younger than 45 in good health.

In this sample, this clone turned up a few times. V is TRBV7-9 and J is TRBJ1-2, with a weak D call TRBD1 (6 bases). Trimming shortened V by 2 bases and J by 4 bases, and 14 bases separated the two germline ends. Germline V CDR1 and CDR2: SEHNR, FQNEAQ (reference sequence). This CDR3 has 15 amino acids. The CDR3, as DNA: TGTGCCAGCAGCTTAAGGTATCAGGGGAGCTATGGCTACACCTTC. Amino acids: CASSLRYQGSYGYTF.

CDR3 region: CASSLSRAYNEQFF. DNA for the CDR3: TGTGCCAGTAGTCTATCCAGGGCCTACAATGAGCAGTTCTTC. The V and J genes are TRBV19 and TRBJ2-1, with D tentatively TRBD1 (5 bases). V dropped 5 bases and J dropped 2 bases, with 10 bases sitting between them. CDR1 is LNHDA, CDR2 SQIVND, per germline (reference sequence). The CDR3 length is 14 residues.

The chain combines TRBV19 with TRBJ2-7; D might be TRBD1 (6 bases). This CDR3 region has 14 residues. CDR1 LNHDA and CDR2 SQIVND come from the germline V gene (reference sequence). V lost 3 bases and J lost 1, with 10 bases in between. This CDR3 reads CASSMRTDSYEQYF. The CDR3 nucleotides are TGTGCCAGTAGTATGAGGACAGATTCCTACGAGCAGTACTTC. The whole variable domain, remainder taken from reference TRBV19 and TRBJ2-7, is DGGITQSPKYLFRKEGQNVTLSCEQNLNHDAMYWYRQDPGQGLRLIYYSQIVNDFQKGDIAEGYSVSREKKESFPLTVTSAQKNPTAFYLCASSMRTDSYEQYFGPGTRLTVT.

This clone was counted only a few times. CDR3 sequence (DNA): TGTGCCAGCCTGGGCAGGGGGATGTCCGGGGAGCTGTTTTTT. It codes for CASLGRGMSGELFF. This sequence joins TRBV28 and TRBJ2-2; 7 bases align to TRBD1. The J segment lost 6 bases and the V segment lost 8 bases, leaving 9 bases of the junction unmatched. Germline V gene data show CDR1 as MDHEN and CDR2 as SYDVKM. The length of the CDR3 is 14 residues.

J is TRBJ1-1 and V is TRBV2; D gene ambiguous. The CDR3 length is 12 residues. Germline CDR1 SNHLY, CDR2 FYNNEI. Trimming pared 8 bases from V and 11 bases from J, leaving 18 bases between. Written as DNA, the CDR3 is TGTGCCAGCTCCTGGTCCACTTCTTCCGCTTTCTTT. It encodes CASSWSTSSAFF. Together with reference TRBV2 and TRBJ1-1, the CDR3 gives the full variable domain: EPEVTQTPSHQVTQMGQEVILRCVPISNHLYFYWYRQILGQKVEFLVSFYNNEISEKSEIFDDQFSVERPDGSNFTLKIRSTKLEDSAMYFCASSWSTSSAFFGQGTRLTVV.

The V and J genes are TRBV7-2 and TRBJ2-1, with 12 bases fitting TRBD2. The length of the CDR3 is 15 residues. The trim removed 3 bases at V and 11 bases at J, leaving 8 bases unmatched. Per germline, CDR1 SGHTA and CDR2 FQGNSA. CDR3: CASSLTSGSFAQQFF. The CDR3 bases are TGTGCCAGCAGCTTGACTAGCGGGAGCTTCGCGCAGCAGTTCTTC.

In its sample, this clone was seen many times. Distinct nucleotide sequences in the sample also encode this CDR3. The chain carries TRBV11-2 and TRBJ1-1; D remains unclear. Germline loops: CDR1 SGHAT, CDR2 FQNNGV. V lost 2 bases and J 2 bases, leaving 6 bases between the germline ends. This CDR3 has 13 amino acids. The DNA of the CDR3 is TGTGCCAGCAGCTTATTTCGCAACACTGAAGCTTTCTTT. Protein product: CASSLFRNTEAFF.

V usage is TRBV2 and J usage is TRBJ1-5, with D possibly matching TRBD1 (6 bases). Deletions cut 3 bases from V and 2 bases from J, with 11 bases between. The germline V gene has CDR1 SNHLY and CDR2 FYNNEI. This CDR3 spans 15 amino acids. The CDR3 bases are TGTGCCAGCAGTGACCAGGGGTTCGGCAATCAGCCCCAGCATTTT. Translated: CASSDQGFGNQPQHF.